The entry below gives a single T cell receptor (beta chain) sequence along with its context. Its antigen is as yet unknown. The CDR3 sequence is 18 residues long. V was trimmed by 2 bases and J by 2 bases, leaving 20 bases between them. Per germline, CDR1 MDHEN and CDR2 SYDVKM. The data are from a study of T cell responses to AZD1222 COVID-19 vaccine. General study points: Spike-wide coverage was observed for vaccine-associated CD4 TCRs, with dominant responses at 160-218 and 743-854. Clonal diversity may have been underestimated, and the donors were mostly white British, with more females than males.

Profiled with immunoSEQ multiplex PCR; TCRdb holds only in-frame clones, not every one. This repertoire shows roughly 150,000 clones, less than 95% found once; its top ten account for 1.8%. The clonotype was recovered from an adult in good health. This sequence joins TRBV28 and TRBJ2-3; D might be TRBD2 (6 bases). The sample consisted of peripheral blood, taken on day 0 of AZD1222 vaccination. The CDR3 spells CASSLPASRGLHTDTQYF. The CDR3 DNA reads TGTGCCAGCAGTTTACCTGCTAGCCGGGGACTCCACACAGATACGCAGTATTTT. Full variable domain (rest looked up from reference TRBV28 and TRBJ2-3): DVKVTQSSRYLVKRTGEKVFLECVQDMDHENMFWYRQDPGLGLRLIYFSYDVKMKEKGDIPEGYSVSREKKERFSLILESASTNQTSMYLCASSLPASRGLHTDTQYFGPGTRLTVL.